The 30 T cell receptor beta chains listed next were all sequenced from one sample in a study of post-analysis software for immune sequencing data. Study-wide results and limits: Patients carried five TRBV segments more frequently than controls did, and TRBV5-6, TRBV5-1 and TRBV20-1 were among them.

Carried by the TCR beta cDNA libraries were unique molecular identifiers. TCRdb fed the PCR reads into MiXCR, producing one record per CDR3 protein. Of some 890,000 distinct CDR3 sequences listed, roughly 50% are singletons. These receptors' targets are unknown. Sequencing was carried out using blood. The receptors originated from a girl aged 5-17 years with multiple sclerosis.

This clonotype appeared once. Compared with germline, one end of the junction differs, possibly owing to a read error. CDR3 in DNA: TGCGCCAGCAAGTCGTGGACAGGGGTTTCGGCTGAAACTTTCTTT. Its protein product is CASKSWTGVSAETFF. The rearrangement uses TRBV4-1 and TRBJ1-1; 9 bases are shared with TRBD1. The CDR3 has 15 amino acids. The germline V gene encodes CDR1 MGHRA and CDR2 YSYEKL.

The gene calls are TRBV20-1 and TRBJ2-7; D tentatively fits TRBD1 or TRBD2 (5 bases each). Germline V gene sequence: CDR1 DFQATT, CDR2 SNEGSKA (reference sequence). With 0 bases removed from V and 2 bases from J, the gap between germline ends came to 14 bases. There are 15 residues in the CDR3. The CDR3 here is CSARDFGTPTYEQYF. CDR3 nucleotide sequence: TGCAGTGCTAGAGATTTCGGGACCCCAACCTACGAGCAGTACTTC.

The CDR3 DNA reads TGCGCCAGCAGCCAACATCCATTTACAACTAATGAAAAACTGTTTTTT. Translation: CASSQHPFTTNEKLFF. The chain joins TRBV4-1 to TRBJ1-4; no clear D gene. Trimming took off 2 bases at V and 0 bases at J, with 10 bases between the two ends. From germline, CDR1 is MGHRA and CDR2 YSYEKL. The CDR3 contains 16 residues.

CDR3 protein: CASSFGPYRNTEAFF. As DNA, the CDR3 is TGTGCCAGCAGCTTCGGCCCCTACCGGAACACTGAAGCTTTCTTT. This chain joins TRBV7-2 and TRBJ1-1; no firm D call. V was cut by 3 bases and J by 1 base, with 12 bases left in between. CDR1 and CDR2 (germline): SGHTA, FQGNSA. This CDR3 spans 15 amino acids.

In the case of this clonotype: One end of the junction is discordant with germline, which a read error may explain. This chain connects TRBV10-3 to TRBJ2-5; D not resolved. The assigned J gene may be wrong: the sequence end matches TRBJ2-7 better. The CDR3 has 12 residues. In germline, CDR1 is ENHRY, CDR2 SYGVKD. The chain's CDR3 is CATSEVWGEQYF. The DNA of the CDR3 is TGTGCCACCAGTGAGGTTTGGGGCGAGCAGTACTTC.

The CDR3 nucleotides read TGTGCCAGCAGCCCTACTAGCGACCACGAGCAGTACTTC. Its translation: CASSPTSDHEQYF. V gene TRBV7-3 combines with J gene TRBJ2-7; the match to TRBD2 covers 7 bases. CDR3 size: 13 residues. Germline CDR1 reads SGHTA; CDR2 reads FQGTGA. V shed 5 bases and J 5 bases; nucleotides not matched to a gene: 6.

This clonotype was seen a handful of times. The CDR3 coding sequence is TGCAGCGTTGGGGTTAGCGGTCGCGAGCAGTACTTC. Translating it yields CSVGVSGREQYF. V and J are TRBV29-1 and TRBJ2-7, with D tentatively TRBD2 (6 bases). Trimming pared 4 bases from V and 6 bases from J, leaving 13 bases between. From germline, CDR1 is SQVTM and CDR2 ANQGSEA. The CDR3 covers 12 residues.

The chain combines TRBV7-9 with TRBJ2-1; D is perhaps TRBD1 (5 bases). The CDR3 contains 17 residues. Per the germline V gene, CDR1 is SEHNR and CDR2 is FQNEAQ (reference sequence). The germline V and J ends were trimmed by 5 bases and 0 bases, with 17 bases remaining between them. The CDR3: CASSNLQGRISYNEQFF. CDR3 bases: TGTGCCAGCAGCAACCTTCAGGGCCGGATCTCCTACAATGAGCAGTTCTTC.

This clonotype was recorded only once. The CDR3 reads CSARMTGAANSPLHF. The CDR3 DNA reads TGCAGTGCTAGGATGACAGGGGCAGCCAATTCACCCCTCCACTTT. This chain uses TRBV20-1 with TRBJ1-6; TRBD1 matches at 8 bases. Trimming removed 3 bases from V and 7 bases from J; junction bases left unmatched: 8. The CDR3 loop spans 15 amino acids. Germline V gene lookup returns CDR1 DFQATT and CDR2 SNEGSKA (reference sequence).

The chain couples TRBV27 to TRBJ2-2, with 7 bases that match TRBD1. Germline V gene lookup returns CDR1 MNHEY and CDR2 SMNVEV (reference sequence). The CDR3 totals 14 residues. After removal of 6 bases from V and 3 bases from J, the junction contained 4 bases not matched to a gene. The CDR3 nucleotides read TGTGCCAGCAGACAGGGGCGGTACACCGGGGAGCTGTTTTTT. Translation: CASRQGRYTGELFF.

The V and J genes are TRBV2 and TRBJ2-1; 9 bases match TRBD2. With 3 bases clipped from V and 2 bases from J, the junction kept 8 bases outside the gene matches. The length of the CDR3 is 17 residues. From germline, CDR1 is SNHLY and CDR2 FYNNEI. Here the CDR3 reads CASSDGLAGMPYNEQFF. The CDR3 DNA is TGTGCCAGCAGTGACGGTCTAGCGGGGATGCCCTACAATGAGCAGTTCTTC. Drawing the rest from reference TRBV2 and TRBJ2-1, the complete variable domain is EPEVTQTPSHQVTQMGQEVILRCVPISNHLYFYWYRQILGQKVEFLVSFYNNEISEKSEIFDDQFSVERPDGSNFTLKIRSTKLEDSAMYFCASSDGLAGMPYNEQFFGPGTRLTVL.

This sequence joins TRBV7-9 and TRBJ1-2; maybe TRBD1 (5 bases). The CDR3 loop spans 16 amino acids. V was trimmed by 7 bases and J by 1 base, leaving 19 bases between them. Germline V gene lookup returns CDR1 SEHNR and CDR2 FQNEAQ (reference sequence). The CDR3 sequence: CASIDAGDLFNYGYTF. CDR3 DNA: TGTGCCAGCATCGACGCGGGGGACCTATTTAACTATGGCTACACCTTC.

The DNA for the CDR3 is TGCGCCAGCAGCCCTAGCATAGGTGAGCAGTTCTTC. This sequence encodes CASSPSIGEQFF. V is TRBV5-1 and J is TRBJ2-1; D perhaps matches TRBD2 (5 bases). The CDR3 runs 12 residues. CDR1 and CDR2 from the germline V gene are SGHRS and YFSETQ. With 4 bases removed from V and 9 bases from J, the gap between germline ends came to 11 bases. Full variable domain (missing parts from reference TRBV5-1 and TRBJ2-1): KAGVTQTPRYLIKTRGQQVTLSCSPISGHRSVSWYQQTPGQGLQFLFEYFSETQRNKGNFPGRFSGRQFSNSRSEMNVSTLELGDSALYLCASSPSIGEQFFGPGTRLTVL.

V is TRBV12-5 and J is TRBJ2-4, with 10 bases aligning to TRBD1. Germline trimming cut 5 bases from V and 5 bases from J; bases unmatched to any gene: 3. CDR1 is LGHNT, CDR2 FRNRAP, per germline. The CDR3 totals 14 residues. The CDR3, as DNA: TGTGCTAGTGGTCCAGGGACAGGGGAAAACATTCAGTACTTC. Its translation is CASGPGTGENIQYF.

The chain links TRBV12-5 to TRBJ2-5; D unclear. Germline lookup yields CDR1 LGHNT and CDR2 FRNRAP. This CDR3 spans 12 amino acids. Trimming took 1 base from V and 9 from J, leaving 9 bases between them. The CDR3 sequence: CASGLARRAQYF. CDR3 DNA sequence: TGTGCTAGTGGTTTGGCTCGTCGGGCCCAGTACTTC.

This rearrangement joins TRBV19 to TRBJ1-2; 9 bases agree with TRBD1. Germline assignment: CDR1 LNHDA and CDR2 SQIVND (reference sequence). The CDR3 is 11 residues long. CDR3 amino acids: CATGQGPGYTF. The CDR3, as DNA: TGTGCTACCGGACAGGGGCCAGGCTACACCTTC.

A word on this clonotype: Compared with germline, one end of the junction differs, possibly owing to a read error. DNA of the CDR3: TGTGCTAGCAGCTTACCCTTTACGGGACAGGGTTACCACGAGCAGTACTTC. Its translation is CASSLPFTGQGYHEQYF. The chain has TRBV7-7 and TRBJ2-7; 9 bases match TRBD1. Per germline, CDR1 SSHAT and CDR2 FNYEAQ (reference sequence). The CDR3 loop spans 17 amino acids. Looking up the rest from reference TRBV7-7 and TRBJ2-7 gives the full variable domain: GAGVSQSPRYKVTKRGQDVTLRCDPISSHATLYWYQQALGQGPEFLTYFNYEAQPDKSGLPSDRFSAERPEGSISTLTIQRTEQRDSAMYRCASSLPFTGQGYHEQYFGPGTRLTVT.

The J gene is TRBJ2-1, the V gene TRBV14; 10 positions match TRBD2. This CDR3 comprises 15 residues. The germline V gene encodes CDR1 SGHDN and CDR2 FVKESK. The ends lost 4 bases at V and 8 bases at J; junction bases unmatched: 8. CDR3 sequence: CASSPGTSVRDEQFF. CDR3 bases: TGTGCCAGCAGCCCCGGGACTAGCGTTCGCGATGAGCAGTTCTTC.

The rearrangement links TRBV12-3 or TRBV12-4 to TRBJ2-5; no definite D call. This CDR3 is 13 amino acids long. V was cut by 2 bases and J by 5 bases, with 9 bases left in between. CDR3 sequence: CASSLQLEETQYF. CDR3 nucleotides: TGTGCCAGCAGTTTACAGCTAGAGGAGACCCAGTACTTC.

DNA of the CDR3: TGTGCCAGCAGACCGGGACAAATGCTCTACGAGCAGTACTTC. Amino acid sequence: CASRPGQMLYEQYF. The V call is TRBV27, the J call TRBJ2-7, with D possibly matching TRBD1 (6 bases). Deletions cut 6 bases from V and 3 bases from J, with 15 bases between. The germline gives CDR1 MNHEY, CDR2 SMNVEV (reference sequence). CDR3 size: 14 residues.

This chain uses TRBV9 with TRBJ1-1, with no clear D. The germline V gene encodes CDR1 SGDLS and CDR2 YYNGEE. The CDR3 runs 14 residues. Deletions cut 0 bases from V and 5 bases from J, with 11 bases between. CDR3 sequence: CASSVGWTLTEAFF. The DNA of the CDR3 is TGTGCCAGCAGCGTAGGTTGGACCCTAACTGAAGCTTTCTTT.

In this sample, this clonotype turned up a few times. CDR3 DNA sequence: TGTGCCAGCAGCCCCGCGGGATTGCGGGACAGGGTGGACCAAGAGACCCAGTACTTC. This sequence encodes CASSPAGLRDRVDQETQYF. The J gene is TRBJ2-5, the V gene TRBV13; 9 bases agree with TRBD1. CDR1 PRHDT and CDR2 FYEKMQ come from the germline V gene (reference sequence). The CDR3 has 19 residues. V lost 5 bases and J lost 0; bases outside the gene matches: 16.

This clonotype was detected only a few times. V is TRBV12-3 or TRBV12-4 and J is TRBJ2-7, with 9 bases matching TRBD2. Germline trimming cut 6 bases from V and 2 bases from J; bases unmatched to any gene: 8. This CDR3 contains 15 residues. In DNA form, the CDR3 reads TGTGCCAGCAGCCCCGGGGTAGCGGGAGCCTACGAGCAGTACTTC. Amino acids: CASSPGVAGAYEQYF.

This chain joins TRBV30 and TRBJ1-2, with D uncertain. The CDR3 is 16 residues long. Between the trimmed V and J ends, which lost 0 bases and 8 bases, there was a span of 22 bases. Per the germline V gene, CDR1 is GTSNPN and CDR2 is SVGIG (reference sequence). The CDR3 DNA sequence: TGTGCCTGGAGTGTCCCCCCAACAGTACGCCGGCACGGCTACACCTTC. This sequence encodes CAWSVPPTVRRHGYTF.

This chain joins TRBV29-1 and TRBJ2-4; D gene uncertain. The CDR3 has 12 amino acids. With 4 bases removed from V and 7 bases from J, the gap between germline ends came to 11 bases. Germline lookup yields CDR1 SQVTM and CDR2 ANQGSEA. The CDR3 reads CSVGNPGNIQYF. DNA for the CDR3: TGCAGCGTTGGCAACCCTGGGAACATTCAGTACTTC.

As for this clonotype: The junction and the germline gene differ at one end; a read error may be behind it. The chain uses TRBV6-5 and TRBJ2-7; 8 bases are a match to TRBD2. This CDR3 region has 14 residues. Germline V lookup: CDR1 MNHEY, CDR2 SVGAGI. CDR3 in DNA: TGTACCAGCAGTTACGGGGGGGCCGTTAACGAGCAGTACTTC. This sequence encodes CTSSYGGAVNEQYF.

The rearrangement uses TRBV27 and TRBJ2-7, with D possibly TRBD2 on 6 matching bases. From germline, CDR1 is MNHEY and CDR2 SMNVEV (reference sequence). This CDR3 has 12 residues. Trimming removed 6 bases from V and 5 bases from J, with 11 bases in between. The CDR3 sequence is CASRAASDEQYF. CDR3 nucleotides: TGTGCCAGCAGGGCCGCTAGCGACGAGCAGTACTTC.

With respect to this clonotype: The missing conserved phenylalanine or tryptophan at the end of this CDR3 makes a read error likely. The V and J genes are TRBV7-8 and TRBJ2-7, with 9 bases aligning to TRBD1. There are 17 residues in the CDR3. V lost 1 base, J lost 3 bases, and 10 bases stayed unmatched. Germline V gene data show CDR1 as SGHVS and CDR2 as FQNEAQ. CDR3 in DNA: TGTGCCAGCAGCTTAGGACGGACAGGGGCCCTTATCTACGAGCAGTACTGC. It yields the protein CASSLGRTGALIYEQYC.

This clonotype came up a few times. This chain joins TRBV20-1 and TRBJ2-1; 10 bases match TRBD2. Germline CDR1 DFQATT, CDR2 SNEGSKA (reference sequence). The CDR3 covers 15 residues. The ends lost 0 bases at V and 10 bases at J; junction bases unmatched: 9. The CDR3 nucleotides are TGCAGTGCTAGAGATGGGACTAGCGATCGGGGCGAGCAGTTCTTC. This translates into CSARDGTSDRGEQFF.

V gene TRBV7-2 combines with J gene TRBJ2-5; D is unclear. Trimming cost V 1 base and J 2 bases, with 11 bases left between them. This CDR3 has 15 amino acids. CDR1 is SGHTA and CDR2 is FQGNSA in the germline V gene. In DNA form, the CDR3 reads TGTGCCAGCAGCTTAGGAGGACGGATACAAGAGACCCAGTACTTC. This sequence encodes CASSLGGRIQETQYF.